This T cell receptor beta chain was captured in a study of blood T cell repertoires in COVID-19. In the original processing: Estimates of nucleated cell counts were drawn from the amplification of reference gene primers. Produced via immunoSEQ multiplex PCR; TCRdb's table is partial and in-frame only. V, J and clone size are taken as reported in that table, and D and trimming were inferred from the DNA itself. The sample shows about 180,000 clones, about 80% of them seen only once. V lost 0 bases and J 0 bases, leaving 9 bases between the germline ends. The germline V gene has CDR1 SGHNT and CDR2 YENEEA. This CDR3 has 17 residues. Cohort assignment relied on participant-reported clinical history. Before they entered the study, exposed participants had met a COVID-19 case within 2 weeks.

The receptor was derived from a man in his fifties or sixties who had been exposed to COVID-19. The chain employs TRBV11-3 and TRBJ1-6; no firm D call. Material for sequencing was PBMCs or T cells enriched from blood (not recorded which). CDR3 protein: CASSLEVASSYNSPLHF. As DNA, the CDR3 is TGTGCCAGCAGCTTAGAGGTGGCAAGCTCCTATAATTCACCCCTCCACTTT.